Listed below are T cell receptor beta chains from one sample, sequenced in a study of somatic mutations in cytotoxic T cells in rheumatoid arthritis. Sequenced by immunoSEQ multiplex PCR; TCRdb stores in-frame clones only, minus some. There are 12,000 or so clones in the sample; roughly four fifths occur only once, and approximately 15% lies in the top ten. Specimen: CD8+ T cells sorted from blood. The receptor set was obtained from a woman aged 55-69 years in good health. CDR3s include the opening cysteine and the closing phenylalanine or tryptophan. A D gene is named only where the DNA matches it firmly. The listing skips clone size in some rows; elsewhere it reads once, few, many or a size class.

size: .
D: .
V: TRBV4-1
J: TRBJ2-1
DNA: TGCGCCAGCAGCCAAGATTCCCTAGCCTATGAGCAGTTCTTC
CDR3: CASSQDSLAYEQFF

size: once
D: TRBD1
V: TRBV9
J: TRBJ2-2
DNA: TGTGCCAGCAGCGCCTCCGGGACAGATAACACCGGGGAGCTGTTTTTT
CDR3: CASSASGTDNTGELFF

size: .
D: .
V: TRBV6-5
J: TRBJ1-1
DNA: TGTGCCAGCAGTCCCCGGGACACCAACACTGAAGCTTTCTTT
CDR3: CASSPRDTNTEAFF

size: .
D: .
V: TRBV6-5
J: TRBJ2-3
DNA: TGTGCCAGCAGTTCCTCATGGCCCCCAGATACGCAGTATTTT
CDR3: CASSSSWPPDTQYF

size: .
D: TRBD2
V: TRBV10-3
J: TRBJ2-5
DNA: TGTGCCATCAGTGAAAAGGTAGCGGGGCAAGAGACCCAGTACTTC
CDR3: CAISEKVAGQETQYF

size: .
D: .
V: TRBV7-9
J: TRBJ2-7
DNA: TGTGCCAGCAGCTTAGGGGGGCTCTCCTACGAGCAGTACTTC
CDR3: CASSLGGLSYEQYF

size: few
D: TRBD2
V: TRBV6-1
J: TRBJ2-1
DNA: TGTGCCAGCAGTGATGGGGGGGGGAAGTCCTACAATGAGCAGTTCTTC
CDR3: CASSDGGGKSYNEQFF

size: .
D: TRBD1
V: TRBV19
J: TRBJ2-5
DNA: TGTGCCAGTAGTACCCCCCTAGGGGGCGAAGAGACCCAGTACTTC
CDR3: CASSTPLGGEETQYF

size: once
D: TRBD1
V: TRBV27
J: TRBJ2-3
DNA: TGTGCCAGCAAAGGGACAGGGGCGGACACAGATACGCAGTATTTT
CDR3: CASKGTGADTDTQYF

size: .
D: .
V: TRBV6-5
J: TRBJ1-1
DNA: TGTGCCAGCAGTTACGAGATGAACACTGAAGCTTTCTTT
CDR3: CASSYEMNTEAFF

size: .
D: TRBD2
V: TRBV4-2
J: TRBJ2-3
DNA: TGTGCCAGCAGCCAACTAGCGGGGGGGCAAGATACGCAGTATTTT
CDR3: CASSQLAGGQDTQYF

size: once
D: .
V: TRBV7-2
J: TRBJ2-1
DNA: TGTGCCAGCAGCCTCACAGGTTACAATGAGCAGTTCTTC
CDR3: CASSLTGYNEQFF

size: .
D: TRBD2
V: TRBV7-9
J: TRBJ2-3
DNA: TGTGCCAGCAGCGACTTAGCGGGGGGGCCAGATACGCAGTATTTT
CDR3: CASSDLAGGPDTQYF

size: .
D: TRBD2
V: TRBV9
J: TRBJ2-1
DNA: TGTGCCAGCAGCGTAGAGGCCGGGGGGAATGAGCAGTTCTTC
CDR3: CASSVEAGGNEQFF

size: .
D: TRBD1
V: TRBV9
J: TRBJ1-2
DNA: TGTGCCAGCAGCGCGACAGGGGCGGACTATGGCTACACCTTC
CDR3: CASSATGADYGYTF

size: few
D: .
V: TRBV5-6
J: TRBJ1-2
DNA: TGTGCCAGCAGCTTGGATCGGAGGGAAGGCTACACCTTC
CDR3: CASSLDRREGYTF

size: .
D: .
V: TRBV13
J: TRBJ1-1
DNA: TGTGCCAGCAGCCCACGACAGAACACTGAAGCTTTCTTT
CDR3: CASSPRQNTEAFF

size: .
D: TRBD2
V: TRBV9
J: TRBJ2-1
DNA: TGTGCCAGCAGCGAGGGAGCGGGGGGTGATGAGCAGTTCTTC
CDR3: CASSEGAGGDEQFF

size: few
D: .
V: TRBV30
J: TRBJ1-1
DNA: TGTGCCTGGTCGACAGGAATGGACACTGAAGCTTTCTTT
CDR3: CAWSTGMDTEAFF

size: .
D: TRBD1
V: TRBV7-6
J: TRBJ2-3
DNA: TGTGCCAGCAGCCCGACAGGGGGCGCGGATACGCAGTATTTT
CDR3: CASSPTGGADTQYF

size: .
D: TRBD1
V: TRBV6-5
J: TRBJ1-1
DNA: TGTGCCAGCAGTTACGGGACAGGGGTCGACACTGAAGCTTTCTTT
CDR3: CASSYGTGVDTEAFF

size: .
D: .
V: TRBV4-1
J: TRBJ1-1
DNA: TGCGCCAGCAGCCGCGGAGAGGGAGCTTTCTTT
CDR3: CASSRGEGAFF

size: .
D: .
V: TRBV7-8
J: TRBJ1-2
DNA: TGTGCCAGCAGCTTGGAGGACTCCTATGGCTACACCTTC
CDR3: CASSLEDSYGYTF

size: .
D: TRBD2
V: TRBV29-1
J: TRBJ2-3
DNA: TGCAGCGTTGTAGCGGGGGGCGACTCTAGCACAGATACGCAGTATTTT
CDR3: CSVVAGGDSSTDTQYF

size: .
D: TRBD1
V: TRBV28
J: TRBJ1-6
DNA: TGTGCCAGCAGTTTAGATGACCCGGGACAGGGAGCTGATGGGTCACCCCTCCACTTT
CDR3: CASSLDDPGQGADGSPLHF

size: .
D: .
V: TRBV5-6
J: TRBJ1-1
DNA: TGTGCCAGCAGCTTCAGACAGATTAACACTGAAGCTTTCTTT
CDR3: CASSFRQINTEAFF

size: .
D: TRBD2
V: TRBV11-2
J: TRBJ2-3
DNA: TGTGCCAGCAGCTTAAGAAGCGGGGGGGGCACAGATACGCAGTATTTT
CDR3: CASSLRSGGGTDTQYF

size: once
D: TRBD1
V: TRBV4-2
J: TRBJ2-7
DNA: TGTGCCAGCAGCCAAGATTGGTCCCAGGGGGCGTACGAGCAGTACTTC
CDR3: CASSQDWSQGAYEQYF

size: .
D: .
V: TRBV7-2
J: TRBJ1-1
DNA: TGTGCCAGCAGCTTAGCGCGGGCGAACACTGAAGCTTTCTTT
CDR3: CASSLARANTEAFF